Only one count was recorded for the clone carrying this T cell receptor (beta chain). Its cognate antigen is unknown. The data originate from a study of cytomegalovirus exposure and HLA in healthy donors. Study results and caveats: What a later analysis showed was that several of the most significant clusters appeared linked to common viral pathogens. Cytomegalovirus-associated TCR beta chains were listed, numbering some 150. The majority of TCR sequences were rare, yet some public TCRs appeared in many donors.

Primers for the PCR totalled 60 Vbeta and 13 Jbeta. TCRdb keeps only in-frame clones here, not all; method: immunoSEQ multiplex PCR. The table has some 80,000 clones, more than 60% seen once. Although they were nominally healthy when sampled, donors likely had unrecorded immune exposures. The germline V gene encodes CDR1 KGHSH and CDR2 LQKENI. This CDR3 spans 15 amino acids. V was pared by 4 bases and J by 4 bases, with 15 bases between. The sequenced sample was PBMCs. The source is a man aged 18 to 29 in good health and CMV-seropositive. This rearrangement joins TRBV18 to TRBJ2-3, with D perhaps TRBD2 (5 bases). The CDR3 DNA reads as TGTGCCAGCTCACAGACTACGGGCCGGGCAGATACGCAGTATTTT. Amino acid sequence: CASSQTTGRADTQYF.